These 10 T cell receptor beta chains were sequenced from one sample in a study of T cell responses to AZD1222 COVID-19 vaccine. Clones were sequenced by immunoSEQ multiplex PCR, and TCRdb holds only the in-frame ones, with some missing. The sample carries over 45,000 clones, roughly 90% recorded once. This material consisted of peripheral blood, taken 28 days after the second AZD1222 dose. These receptors were taken from an adult who received the AZD1222 COVID-19 vaccine.

The chain is built from TRBV28 and TRBJ1-2; TRBD1 aligns across 9 bases. Looked up from germline, CDR1 is MDHEN and CDR2 is SYDVKM. Losses at the gene ends were 10 bases for V and 5 bases for J; bases not matched to a gene: 20. The CDR3 length is 17 residues. The CDR3 here is CATLSPLRQGVMYGYTF. In DNA form, the CDR3 reads TGTGCCACCTTAAGTCCCCTTAGACAGGGGGTCATGTATGGCTACACCTTC.

This sequence joins TRBV6-2 or TRBV6-3 and TRBJ2-7; D not certain. The CDR3 contains 14 residues. V was pared by 4 bases and J by 1 base, with 11 bases between. CDR1 is MNHEY and CDR2 is SVGEGT in the germline V gene. CDR3 in amino acids: CASSSTGPSYEQYF. The CDR3, as DNA: TGTGCCAGCAGTTCAACCGGGCCTTCCTACGAGCAGTACTTC.

The gene calls are TRBV18 and TRBJ2-5, with D hard to call. Germline V gene sequence: CDR1 KGHSH, CDR2 LQKENI. CDR3 length equals 14 residues. V dropped 6 bases and J dropped 1 base, with 12 bases sitting between them. CDR3 DNA: TGTGCCAGCTCCCCCCGACAAACCCAAGAGACCCAGTACTTC. It translates to CASSPRQTQETQYF.

This clone was counted a single time. The rearrangement uses TRBV7-8 and TRBJ1-5; D not certain. Looked up from germline, CDR1 is SGHVS and CDR2 is FQNEAQ. The V gene lost 4 bases and the J gene lost 3 bases, with 13 bases spanning the gap. The CDR3 contains 15 residues. CDR3 DNA sequence: TGTGCCAGCAGCTCGCCGGGGAGAGCCAATCAGCCCCAGCATTTT. This translates into CASSSPGRANQPQHF.

The chain carries TRBV6-5 and TRBJ1-3; D is ambiguous. Germline CDR1 is MNHEY and CDR2 is SVGAGI. The CDR3 extends over 14 amino acids. V was cut by 6 bases and J by 0 bases, with 9 bases left in between. The CDR3 sequence is CASRTASSGNTIYF. The CDR3, as DNA: TGTGCCAGCAGAACAGCTTCCTCTGGAAACACCATATATTTT.

This chain links TRBV6-1 with TRBJ1-1; D is perhaps TRBD1 (5 bases). Trimming left V 4 bases short and J 4 bases short, with 10 bases between. The germline gives CDR1 MNHNS, CDR2 SASEGT. This CDR3 comprises 13 residues. This CDR3 reads CASSADQGTEAFF. In DNA form, the CDR3 reads TGTGCCAGCAGTGCCGATCAGGGCACTGAAGCTTTCTTT.

This chain connects TRBV29-1 to TRBJ2-2, with 7 bases fitting TRBD1. Germline lookup yields CDR1 SQVTM and CDR2 ANQGSEA. V was pared by 3 bases and J by 3 bases, with 10 bases of the junction left unmatched. The CDR3 totals 16 residues. CDR3 sequence (DNA): TGCAGCGTTGAGGGAACCGGGACAGATTACACCGGGGAGCTGTTTTTT. Its translation: CSVEGTGTDYTGELFF.

This chain uses TRBV5-5 with TRBJ2-7; 7 positions match TRBD1. Germline V lookup: CDR1 SGHKS, CDR2 YYEKEE (reference sequence). The CDR3 runs to 15 residues. V gave up 2 bases and J gave up 0 bases; unmatched junction bases: 5. The CDR3 sequence is CASSFRQGSSYEQYF. As DNA, the CDR3 is TGTGCCAGCAGCTTCCGACAGGGCAGCTCCTACGAGCAGTACTTC.

This sequence joins TRBV6-1 and TRBJ1-1; a weak D match, TRBD1 (5 bases). V lost 2 bases and J 1 base, leaving 5 bases between the germline ends. The CDR3 sequence is 13 residues long. From germline, CDR1 is MNHNS and CDR2 SASEGT. The CDR3: CASSERGNTEAFF. The CDR3 region has the DNA TGTGCCAGCAGTGAAAGGGGGAACACTGAAGCTTTCTTT.

J is TRBJ2-7 and V is TRBV5-3; D call uncertain. TRBV5-3 is known as an ORF, though its function is uncertain. The CDR3 contains 15 residues. V lost 0 bases and J 3 bases, leaving 13 bases between the germline ends. The CDR3: CARSLVCLTYYEQYF. The DNA for the CDR3 is TGTGCCAGAAGCTTGGTTTGCCTTACCTACTACGAGCAGTACTTC.